This T cell receptor beta chain stems from a study of control samples from healthy donors and cancer patients. Data came from immunoSEQ multiplex PCR; TCRdb stores just in-frame clones and leaves some out. The sample holds under 450,000 clones, approximately 90% seen once. This clone came up once. V lost 4 bases and J lost 1, with 17 bases in between. Germline V lookup: CDR1 MNHNS, CDR2 SASEGT. The CDR3 runs to 17 residues. This chain joins TRBV6-1 and TRBJ1-5; D remains unclear. Sequencing was carried out using PBMCs. The sequence was obtained from a man between 35 and 55 years old with head and neck cancer. The chain's CDR3 is CASSASQRDGSNQPQHF. The CDR3, as DNA: TGTGCCAGCAGTGCCTCTCAACGTGACGGGAGCAATCAGCCCCAGCATTTT.